The 17 T cell receptor beta chains below come from one sample, sequenced in a study of shared clonotypes between healthy human individuals. Clones were read by immunoSEQ multiplex PCR, and TCRdb kept only the in-frame ones, dropping some. The sample has roughly 2,300,000 clones; less than 95% are singletons. The source material was naive CD4+ T cells from PBMCs. Subset indicated: CD45RA+ positively selected. Receptor source: a young man in good health. Some clones in this sample may be carry-over from other donors' samples.

The chain is built from TRBV6-1 and TRBJ1-1; 7 positions match TRBD1. Germline assignment: CDR1 MNHNS and CDR2 SASEGT. CDR3 length equals 17 residues. V shed 2 bases, J shed 5 bases, and the junction held 14 bases outside the gene matches. CDR3 sequence reads: CASSEPFSLRQGTEAFF. The CDR3 coding sequence is TGTGCCAGCAGTGAACCCTTTTCTTTGAGACAGGGAACTGAAGCTTTCTTT.

This chain links TRBV29-1 with TRBJ1-2, with no clear D. CDR1 SQVTM and CDR2 ANQGSEA come from the germline V gene. The CDR3 spans 13 residues. The ends were cut back, 6 bases at V and 4 bases at J, with 15 bases in the middle. The DNA of the CDR3 is TGCAGCGTCATGGACTGGTGGGGCTATGGCTACACCTTC. Amino acids: CSVMDWWGYGYTF.

The genes are TRBV7-9 and TRBJ2-7; D is possibly TRBD1 or TRBD2 (5 bases each). The germline CDR1 and CDR2 sequences are SEHNR and FQNEAQ (reference sequence). V lost 4 bases and J lost 12, with 16 bases in between. The CDR3 contains 12 residues. DNA for the CDR3: TGTGCCAGCAGCTCGGTGGGACCAAAGTGGTACTTC. It translates to CASSSVGPKWYF.

This clone was counted once. The chain uses TRBV5-6 and TRBJ1-2; D not resolved. V was shortened by 0 bases and J by 0 bases, with 9 bases between the two germline ends. Germline V gene sequence: CDR1 SGHDT, CDR2 YYEEEE. This CDR3 is 15 amino acids long. The CDR3 here is CASSLAGTANYGYTF. The DNA for the CDR3 is TGTGCCAGCAGCTTGGCTGGCACGGCTAACTATGGCTACACCTTC.

The genes are TRBV4-2 and TRBJ2-7; 13 bases are a match to TRBD2. In germline, CDR1 is LGHNA, CDR2 YNFKEQ. Trimming removed 4 bases from V and 5 bases from J; junction bases left unmatched: 14. This CDR3 is 18 amino acids long. The CDR3 sequence is CASSPSSLAGGVGNEQYF. Written as DNA, the CDR3 is TGTGCCAGCAGCCCTTCTTCACTAGCGGGAGGGGTGGGGAACGAGCAGTACTTC.

As concerns this clone: Other DNA sequences in the sample encode the same CDR3. The chain has TRBV6-5 and TRBJ1-2; weak D call: TRBD1 (6 bases). V was cut by 5 bases and J by 5 bases, with 9 bases left in between. The CDR3 is 12 residues long. The germline V gene encodes CDR1 MNHEY and CDR2 SVGAGI. The CDR3 region has the DNA TGTGCCAGCAGTCCGAGGGGGTATGGCTACACCTTC. Translating gives CASSPRGYGYTF.

The V call is TRBV29-1, the J call TRBJ1-2; no reliable D call. The germline V and J ends were trimmed by 2 bases and 8 bases, with 9 bases remaining between them. The CDR3 has 11 residues. Germline loops: CDR1 SQVTM, CDR2 ANQGSEA. CDR3 sequence reads: CSVELTGGYTF. CDR3 nucleotides: TGCAGCGTTGAACTCACGGGGGGCTACACCTTC.

The V call is TRBV28, the J call TRBJ2-5; D is possibly TRBD2 (5 bases). The CDR3 runs 12 residues. The germline V and J ends were trimmed by 10 bases and 2 bases, with 11 bases remaining between them. Germline V lookup: CDR1 MDHEN, CDR2 SYDVKM. CDR3 in amino acids: CATGVVQETQYF. For the CDR3, the DNA is TGTGCCACCGGGGTAGTTCAAGAGACCCAGTACTTC.

The chain links TRBV5-1 to TRBJ2-3, with 7 bases identical to TRBD2. Germline CDR1 and CDR2: SGHRS and YFSETQ. This CDR3 spans 18 amino acids. J gave up 2 bases and V 0 bases, and 12 bases lay outside the gene matches. The CDR3 reads CASSLGRGGIVATDTQYF. The CDR3 DNA is TGCGCCAGCAGCTTGGGAAGGGGAGGGATAGTCGCCACAGATACGCAGTATTTT.

This clone was recorded only once. Other DNA sequences in this sample translate to the same CDR3. The chain couples TRBV18 to TRBJ2-7; no definite D call. CDR1 is KGHSH and CDR2 is LQKENI in the germline V gene. The CDR3 runs to 13 residues. V lost 3 bases and J lost 2, with 8 bases in between. The CDR3 sequence is CASSPVAAYEQYF. CDR3 sequence (DNA): TGTGCCAGCTCACCCGTAGCAGCCTACGAGCAGTACTTC.

The chain employs TRBV2 and TRBJ2-1; tentatively, D is TRBD2 (6 bases). V gave up 4 bases and J gave up 3 bases, with 13 bases separating them. The length of the CDR3 is 15 residues. Per germline, CDR1 SNHLY and CDR2 FYNNEI. The CDR3 sequence: CASSVGGANYNEQFF. The CDR3 DNA reads as TGTGCCAGCAGTGTAGGCGGGGCGAACTACAATGAGCAGTTCTTC.

V gene TRBV2 combines with J gene TRBJ2-7, with 10 bases aligning to TRBD1. Per germline, CDR1 SNHLY and CDR2 FYNNEI. Trimming took 7 bases from V and 4 from J; bases not matched to a gene: 7. This CDR3 spans 14 amino acids. This chain's CDR3 is CASKGGQGGYEQYF. The CDR3 region has the DNA TGTGCCAGCAAAGGTGGACAGGGGGGATACGAGCAGTACTTC.

The chain employs TRBV5-4 and TRBJ1-2, with D perhaps matching TRBD1 (6 bases). Germline V CDR1 and CDR2: SGHNT, YYREEE (reference sequence). Trimming pared 2 bases from V and 7 bases from J, leaving 18 bases between. The CDR3 runs to 15 residues. The CDR3 spells CASSFTGIGPGGYTF. CDR3 nucleotide sequence: TGTGCCAGCAGCTTCACAGGGATCGGTCCCGGTGGCTACACCTTC.

V gene TRBV6-1 combines with J gene TRBJ1-2; 10 nucleotides agree with TRBD1. J gave up 1 base and V 3 bases, and 8 bases lay outside the gene matches. The CDR3 length is 17 residues. Germline CDR1 MNHNS, CDR2 SASEGT. This CDR3 reads CASSERDRGWGNYGYTF. CDR3 DNA sequence: TGTGCCAGCAGTGAGAGGGACAGGGGATGGGGTAACTATGGCTACACCTTC.

A remark on this clone: Other nucleotide sequences from this sample produce the same CDR3. V gene TRBV20-1 combines with J gene TRBJ2-7; D ambiguous. The CDR3 loop spans 10 amino acids. Germline CDR1 and CDR2: DFQATT and SNEGSKA (reference sequence). The V gene lost 1 base and the J gene lost 5 bases, with 3 bases spanning the gap. CDR3 DNA: TGCAGTGCTAGAGGCAACGAGCAGTACTTC. Residues: CSARGNEQYF.

The V and J genes are TRBV10-3 and TRBJ1-2, with TRBD1 matching over 8 bases. CDR1 and CDR2 (germline): ENHRY, SYGVKD. The V and J ends lost 8 bases and 4 bases, in that order; junction bases with no gene match: 6. The CDR3 length is 13 residues. CDR3 nucleotides: TGTGCCATCCAGGACAGGGCCCTCTATGGCTACACCTTC. This sequence encodes CAIQDRALYGYTF.

This clone has only one observation. The chain is built from TRBV5-1 and TRBJ2-5; tentatively, D is TRBD2 (6 bases). V was shortened by 1 base and J by 4 bases, with 14 bases between the two germline ends. Germline CDR1 reads SGHRS; CDR2 reads YFSETQ. CDR3 length equals 15 residues. DNA for the CDR3: TGCGCCAGCAGCTTGTGGCCAGCGGGCGTAGAGACCCAGTACTTC. This sequence encodes CASSLWPAGVETQYF.